This T cell receptor beta chain was observed in a study of neurological immune-mediated disorders. Synthesis of cDNA was carried out by template-switch 5'RACE. The reaction used 10-nucleotide random UMIs. A single record per CDR3 protein comes from TCRdb applying MiXCR to the 5' RACE reads. The sample consists of 3,000 to 4,000 distinct CDR3 sequences, around a third of them appearing once. The sorted-subset TCR libraries were prepared using 1 million CD4+ or CD8+ T cells as the starting material. Germline lookup yields CDR1 SGHDT and CDR2 YYEEEE. Deletions cut 7 bases from V and 8 bases from J, with 7 bases between. The CDR3 is 10 residues long. Study-wide results and caveats: HTLV-1-associated myelopathy had the most TCR clonal expansion, and multiple sclerosis had the least, less than healthy controls. Subjects shared no identical expanded-clone CDR3 amino acid sequences, suggesting private TCR-beta repertoires in all groups.

About this clonotype: Its antigen is currently unknown.

This TCR derives from a man aged 50-59 years with HTLV-1-associated myelopathy (HAM/TSP). The rearrangement joins TRBV5-6 to TRBJ2-1; D is perhaps TRBD1 or TRBD2 (5 bases each). Sequenced: CD8+ T cells from blood. Here the CDR3 reads CASGDHEQFF. CDR3 sequence (DNA): TGTGCCAGCGGGGACCATGAGCAGTTCTTC.